One and the same sample provided the 4 T cell receptor beta chains below, sequenced in a study of blood T cell repertoires in COVID-19. Repertoires were generated with immunoSEQ multiplex PCR, while TCRdb's copy carries only in-frame clones and drops some. The table records 400,000 or so clones, around nine tenths of them present only once. The sample was peripheral blood. The receptors derive from a man between 18 and 35 years old with COVID-19, enrolled during active disease.

This chain uses TRBV28 with TRBJ1-1; perhaps TRBD1 as D (6 bases). This CDR3 is 15 amino acids long. The germline V and J ends were trimmed by 8 bases and 2 bases, with 18 bases remaining between them. Germline lookup yields CDR1 MDHEN and CDR2 SYDVKM. The DNA for the CDR3 is TGTGCCAGCCTATTTCGGGGCAGGGGTAACACTGAAGCTTTCTTT. Amino acids: CASLFRGRGNTEAFF.

The CDR3: CASSAGLMNTEAFF. The CDR3 DNA follows: TGTGCCAGCAGTGCAGGGTTGATGAACACTGAAGCTTTCTTT. The chain joins TRBV28 to TRBJ1-1; a possible D gene is TRBD1 (5 bases). Germline CDR1 reads MDHEN; CDR2 reads SYDVKM. Trimming removed 5 bases at V and 0 bases at J, with 10 bases between. CDR3 length: 14 amino acids.

The V and J genes are TRBV11-3 and TRBJ2-3; 14 nucleotides line up with TRBD2. The V gene end was trimmed by 5 bases and the J gene end by 0 bases; junction bases not matched to a gene: 7. The CDR3 runs to 18 residues. Germline CDR1 and CDR2: SGHNT and YENEEA. CDR3 sequence: CASSPHGLAGGSTDTQYF. The CDR3 DNA reads TGTGCCAGCAGCCCACATGGACTAGCGGGAGGCAGCACAGATACGCAGTATTTT.

This rearrangement joins TRBV9 to TRBJ1-5; 7 bases agree with TRBD1. The CDR3 is made up of 17 amino acids. The junction had 13 bases not matched to a gene; V was cut back by 6 bases and J by 1 base. Germline-derived CDR1 and CDR2 are SGDLS and YYNGEE. The CDR3 reads CASIQRGRDRSNQPQHF. In DNA, the CDR3 is TGTGCCAGCATCCAGCGGGGGAGGGACAGAAGCAATCAGCCCCAGCATTTT.